This record looks at one TCR beta chain sequence and its context. Antigen: not known. The CDR3 contains 15 residues. Germline lookup yields CDR1 MNHNY and CDR2 SVGAGI (reference sequence). Trimming took off 6 bases at V and 7 bases at J, with 19 bases between the two ends. Treatment specified: over 15 received Ad26.COV2.S at low or high dose, single or two shots; 5 received placebo; per-sample allocation not given. It was on day 63 after the first vaccine or placebo injection that samples were taken. This specimen comes from a study of Ad26.COV2.S vaccination and SARS-CoV-2 variants. Across the whole study: Of the COV1001 trial arms, the Ad26.COV2.S arm included the donor. Study observations and caveats: Spike-specific TCR breadth was greater after Ad26.COV2.S than placebo. Breadth measured for non-spike TCRs was similar across vaccine and placebo recipients. Total responses of T cells may have been underestimated by the analyses of TCR breadth and depth.

Only in-frame clones appear in the TCRdb table, and some are missing; sequencing was by immunoSEQ multiplex PCR. The sample contains approximately 450,000 clones, 75% to 95% of which appear only once. The chain combines TRBV6-6 with TRBJ1-5, with D maybe TRBD1 (6 bases). This TCR derives from a person between 18 and 59 years old who received the Ad26.COV2.S COVID-19 vaccine or a placebo. The sequenced sample was peripheral blood, obtained in a trial of Ad26.COV2.S vaccine versus placebo. The DNA for the CDR3 is TGTGCCAGCAGCTCAATGGGGGCAGGTGGCCAGCCCCAGCATTTT. Its translation is CASSSMGAGGQPQHF.